The source of this TCR beta chain is a study of OX40 agonist ivuxolimab in advanced cancers. Assay: immunoSEQ multiplex PCR; the TCRdb copy retains only in-frame clones and omits some. The sample gives more than 65,000 clones, less than 85% of which show up once; roughly 0.8% is in the top ten. The TCR originated in an adult with an advanced solid tumor such as melanoma, head and neck, liver or kidney cancer. Material: CD4+ or CD8+ T cells sorted from blood, obtained in a trial of the OX40 agonist ivuxolimab.

The CDR3 nucleotides are TGCGCCAGCAGTGTCGGGGGCACAGATACGCAGTATTTT. Its protein is CASSVGGTDTQYF. The V gene is TRBV5-1, the J gene TRBJ2-3; D possibly corresponds to TRBD2 (5 bases). CDR3 length: 13 amino acids. V lost 5 bases to trimming and J lost 1 base, with 8 bases between them. Germline V gene data show CDR1 as SGHRS and CDR2 as YFSETQ. Combining the CDR3 with reference TRBV5-1 and TRBJ2-3 gives the whole variable domain KAGVTQTPRYLIKTRGQQVTLSCSPISGHRSVSWYQQTPGQGLQFLFEYFSETQRNKGNFPGRFSGRQFSNSRSEMNVSTLELGDSALYLCASSVGGTDTQYFGPGTRLTVL.